The clone carrying this T cell receptor (beta chain) appeared a few times. Antigen unknown. This sample stems from a study of vaccination and CD4 T cells after COVID-19. Turning to the study itself: Convalescent individuals exhibited SARS-CoV-2 positivity on nasal swab PCR, with about 9 mild and one severe presentation. Median time from COVID diagnosis to post-COVID sampling was 101 days (35 to 161). Cellular stimulation was performed using overlapping spike peptides derived from SARS-CoV-2, HCoV-NL63, HCoV-OC43 and HCoV-229E.

The Oncomine TCR Beta short-read assay was applied to DNA of cultured CD4+ T cells. The authors extracted genomic DNA from cultured CD4+ T cells. TCRdb reanalysed the PCR reads using MiXCR and keeps one entry per CDR3 protein. Of roughly 22,000 distinct CDR3 sequences in the sample, about 30% were seen once. In germline, CDR1 is MNHEY, CDR2 SVGAGI. CDR3 size: 14 residues. V was clipped by 4 bases and J by 4 bases, with 13 bases between them. Indicated treatment: roughly nine-day PBMC culture with coronavirus spike peptide pools or control peptides (ViraFEST assay). This clonotype was sampled from a human donor with COVID-19. The J gene is TRBJ1-1, the V gene TRBV6-5, with a weak D call TRBD1 (6 bases). Material for sequencing was cultured CD4+ T cells from blood. CDR3 sequence reads: CASSLQGFGTEAFF. The CDR3 nucleotides read TGTGCCAGCAGTTTACAGGGATTCGGCACTGAAGCTTTCTTT.